A selection of T cell receptor beta chains follows, all from one sample in a study of T cell clones after liver transplantation. Some clones are missing from TCRdb's copy, which holds only in-frame ones; the method was immunoSEQ multiplex PCR. The table records some 110,000 clones, 90% of them present only once. The specimen comprised CD4+ T cells from blood, sampled 12 months after liver transplant. The receptors originated from a human patient who received a liver transplant. Some T cells may be the graft donor's. The CDR3 runs from the conserved cysteine through the conserved F or W. A D gene is named only where the DNA matches it firmly.

CDR3 DNA: TGTGCCAGCAGCGTAGGCCAGGGGCAGGAAAAACTGTTTTTT; CDR3 protein: CASSVGQGQEKLFF; J gene: TRBJ1-4; D gene: NA; V gene: TRBV9
CDR3 DNA: TGTGCCAGCAGGGGGACTAGCGGGAGAGGGGAGCAGTACTTC; CDR3 protein: CASRGTSGRGEQYF; J gene: TRBJ2-7; D gene: TRBD2; V gene: TRBV2
CDR3 DNA: TGTGCCAGCAGCCCCCGGGCAGGGACCTCCTACGAGCAGTACTTC; CDR3 protein: CASSPRAGTSYEQYF; J gene: TRBJ2-7; D gene: NA; V gene: TRBV6-1
CDR3 DNA: TGTGCCAGCCAGACCGGGACAGGTTACAATGAGCAGTTCTTC; CDR3 protein: CASQTGTGYNEQFF; J gene: TRBJ2-1; D gene: TRBD1; V gene: TRBV2
CDR3 DNA: TGTGCCAGCAGGCTAGAGACAGGGGATGGCTACACCTTC; CDR3 protein: CASRLETGDGYTF; J gene: TRBJ1-2; D gene: TRBD1; V gene: TRBV6-1
CDR3 DNA: TGTGCCAGTAGTATAGGGTTAAGGGGGCAGGGAGATACGCAGTATTTT; CDR3 protein: CASSIGLRGQGDTQYF; J gene: TRBJ2-3; D gene: TRBD1; V gene: TRBV19
CDR3 DNA: TGTGCCAGCAGCTTAGCGTTACCGGGACCCGCAGCCTACAATGAGCAGTTCTTC; CDR3 protein: CASSLALPGPAAYNEQFF; J gene: TRBJ2-1; D gene: NA; V gene: TRBV7-2
CDR3 DNA: TGTGCCAGCAGCTTTGTGCGTCTAGCGGAAGAGACCCAGTACTTC; CDR3 protein: CASSFVRLAEETQYF; J gene: TRBJ2-5; D gene: TRBD2; V gene: TRBV7-2
CDR3 DNA: TGCAGCGTTGAAGGGGGGGAGACCCAGTACTTC; CDR3 protein: CSVEGGETQYF; J gene: TRBJ2-5; D gene: NA; V gene: TRBV29-1
CDR3 DNA: TGTGCCAGCGGACAGGCCCTTGTCTCCTACGAGCAGTACTTC; CDR3 protein: CASGQALVSYEQYF; J gene: TRBJ2-7; D gene: TRBD1; V gene: TRBV6-1
CDR3 DNA: TGTGCCAGCAGTCGAGGTACAGGATCCAATCAGCCCCAGCATTTT; CDR3 protein: CASSRGTGSNQPQHF; J gene: TRBJ1-5; D gene: NA; V gene: TRBV6-6
CDR3 DNA: TGTGCCAGCAACTTAGGACTAGCGGGAGCCGGTGATTACGAGCAGTACTTC; CDR3 protein: CASNLGLAGAGDYEQYF; J gene: TRBJ2-7; D gene: TRBD2; V gene: TRBV6-4